Below, 28 T cell receptor beta chains from the same sample are listed, as sequenced in a study of blood T cells in healthy people across ages. A second roughly 6 to 11 cycle PCR used barcoded and J-beta primers. TCRdb reprocessed the 5' RACE reads with MiXCR, giving one entry per CDR3 protein. The top ten clones hold 0.75% of a sample with about 1 million distinct CDR3 sequences, under 30% of them seen once. The sample was also reused in another study, on T cells of mothers and their children.

Sequencing used blood. The receptors were sampled from a girl aged 2 to 9 in good health.

The chain employs TRBV20-1 and TRBJ1-1; no clear D gene. This CDR3 has 13 amino acids. Germline CDR1 and CDR2: DFQATT and SNEGSKA (reference sequence). Trimming cost V 5 bases and J 5 bases, with 15 bases left between them. The DNA of the CDR3 is TGCAGTGCTCTACGGATTTTGGGGACTGAAGCTTTCTTT. It yields the protein CSALRILGTEAFF.

The chain uses TRBV5-1 and TRBJ2-1, with TRBD1 as a possible D gene (5 bases). The germline gives CDR1 SGHRS, CDR2 YFSETQ. The CDR3 is 13 amino acids. Trimming cost V 5 bases and J 2 bases, with 8 bases left between them. The CDR3 DNA reads TGCGCCAGCAGGGACACCGCCTACAATGAGCAGTTCTTC. This codes for CASRDTAYNEQFF. Full variable domain (missing parts from reference TRBV5-1 and TRBJ2-1): KAGVTQTPRYLIKTRGQQVTLSCSPISGHRSVSWYQQTPGQGLQFLFEYFSETQRNKGNFPGRFSGRQFSNSRSEMNVSTLELGDSALYLCASRDTAYNEQFFGPGTRLTVL.

This clonotype was counted between two and nine times. V and J are TRBV7-2 and TRBJ2-1; D ambiguous. This CDR3 is built from 14 residues. From germline, CDR1 is SGHTA and CDR2 FQGNSA. Between the trimmed V and J ends, which lost 5 bases and 1 base, there was a span of 9 bases. CDR3 loop: CASSQKYSYNEQFF. As DNA, the CDR3 is TGTGCCAGCAGCCAAAAGTATTCCTACAATGAGCAGTTCTTC.

The V call is TRBV20-1, the J call TRBJ2-1; D remains unclear. V was clipped by 5 bases and J by 6 bases, with 8 bases between them. The germline V gene has CDR1 DFQATT and CDR2 SNEGSKA (reference sequence). The CDR3 runs 11 residues. CDR3 DNA: TGCAGTGCTCTTAGGAGCAATGAGCAGTTCTTC. Protein sequence: CSALRSNEQFF.

This sequence joins TRBV29-1 and TRBJ2-7; no clear D gene. V was trimmed by 4 bases and J by 3 bases, leaving 10 bases between them. The germline CDR1 and CDR2 sequences are SQVTM and ANQGSEA. The CDR3 is 12 residues long. The CDR3 region has the DNA TGCAGCGTTGTTGCAGAGAGCTACGAGCAGTACTTC. Its translation: CSVVAESYEQYF.

J is TRBJ2-7 and V is TRBV4-1; D perhaps matches TRBD1 (6 bases). The V end was cut by 2 bases, the J end by 2 bases, with 10 bases between. The germline CDR1 and CDR2 sequences are MGHRA and YSYEKL. CDR3 length equals 14 residues. The chain's CDR3 is CASSQIGQTYEQYF. CDR3 nucleotides: TGCGCCAGCAGCCAAATCGGACAGACCTACGAGCAGTACTTC.

The chain links TRBV12-5 to TRBJ1-5, with no clear D. The germline V and J ends were trimmed by 2 bases and 5 bases, with 13 bases remaining between them. The CDR3 is made up of 15 amino acids. Germline V gives CDR1 LGHNT, CDR2 FRNRAP. CDR3 DNA sequence: TGTGCTAGTGGTTTGTTTGGGATCATAGATCAGCCCCAGCATTTT. Amino acids: CASGLFGIIDQPQHF.

This clonotype was found a few times. The CDR3 spells CASSVGGTSVPYEQYF. The CDR3 DNA reads TGTGCCAGCAGCGTAGGGGGGACTAGCGTGCCCTACGAGCAGTACTTC. The V and J genes are TRBV9 and TRBJ2-5; TRBD2 agrees at 10 bases. The J call is in doubt because the DNA end fits TRBJ2-7 better. The CDR3 spans 16 residues. CDR1 is SGDLS, CDR2 YYNGEE, per germline.

The chain recombines TRBV14 with TRBJ1-3, with a possible D match to TRBD1 (5 bases). The CDR3 is made up of 15 amino acids. In germline, CDR1 is SGHDN, CDR2 FVKESK. V was cut by 3 bases and J by 9 bases, with 18 bases left in between. CDR3 in DNA: TGTGCCAGCAGCCAGTGGACACAGGTGTTGAGCACCATATATTTT. Translation gives CASSQWTQVLSTIYF.

Notes on this clonotype: At one of its ends the junction is not consistent with the germline gene, which may arise from a read error. The chain uses TRBV7-8 and TRBJ2-5, with a tentative D call TRBD1 (5 bases). Germline values: CDR1 SGHVS, CDR2 FQNEAQ. The CDR3 spans 14 residues. The CDR3 loop reads CASSLVWGQGTQYF. The CDR3 nucleotides read TGTGCCAGCAGCTTAGTTTGGGGCCAAGGGACCCAGTACTTC.

This clonotype has just a few counts. V is TRBV4-3 and J is TRBJ1-5; 8 nucleotides match TRBD1. Germline-derived CDR1 and CDR2 are LGHNA and YSLEER. V lost 0 bases and J lost 10; bases outside the gene matches: 8. CDR3 length: 15 residues. The CDR3 region has the DNA TGCGCCAGCAGCCAAGATGGACAGGGTCAAAGTCCCCAGCATTTT. Encoded protein: CASSQDGQGQSPQHF.

This sequence joins TRBV12-3 or TRBV12-4 and TRBJ2-1; 12 nucleotides line up with TRBD2. The CDR3 runs to 15 residues. V was pared by 3 bases and J by 6 bases, with 3 bases of the junction left unmatched. CDR3 sequence (DNA): TGTGCCAGCAGTTTGTCGGGACTAGCGGGCAATGAGCAGTTCTTC. This sequence encodes CASSLSGLAGNEQFF.

This chain joins TRBV7-9 and TRBJ2-5; D may correspond to TRBD1 or TRBD2 (5 bases each). The J call may be incorrect, as the DNA end agrees better with TRBJ2-7. This CDR3 spans 14 amino acids. Germline CDR1 reads SEHNR; CDR2 reads FQNEAQ (reference sequence). The CDR3 nucleotides read TGTGCCAGCAGCCCGAGGGACGGAAAATACGAGCAGTACTTC. Its translation: CASSPRDGKYEQYF.

V gene TRBV10-2 combines with J gene TRBJ2-3, with 8 nucleotides matching TRBD1. The CDR3 is 14 residues long. Germline CDR1 and CDR2: WSHSY and SAAADI. Trimming cost V 6 bases and J 6 bases; bases outside gene matches: 8. As DNA, the CDR3 is TGCGCCAGCAGACTTCAGGGGGCGCAGGATACGCAGTATTTT. Protein sequence: CASRLQGAQDTQYF.

The rearrangement links TRBV5-5 to TRBJ2-3; 13 bases are shared with TRBD2. V was pared by 5 bases and J by 11 bases, with 11 bases of the junction left unmatched. CDR3 length: 15 residues. CDR1 and CDR2 from the germline V gene are SGHKS and YYEKEE (reference sequence). Written as DNA, the CDR3 is TGTGCCAGCAGGCTTACCGGGACTAGCGGGGAGCAGCAGTATTTT. Amino acid sequence: CASRLTGTSGEQQYF.

This chain uses TRBV4-1 with TRBJ1-4, with D uncertain. The length of the CDR3 is 17 residues. The germline V gene encodes CDR1 MGHRA and CDR2 YSYEKL. V lost 1 base and J 2 bases, leaving 14 bases between the germline ends. The CDR3 is CASSQAWRDITNEKLFF. CDR3 nucleotides: TGCGCCAGCAGCCAAGCCTGGAGGGATATTACTAATGAAAAACTGTTTTTT.

This chain joins TRBV7-2 and TRBJ1-2, with D maybe TRBD1 (5 bases). Germline CDR1 reads SGHTA; CDR2 reads FQGNSA. This CDR3 region has 15 residues. Trimming pared 1 base from V and 3 bases from J, leaving 12 bases between. CDR3: CASSLDPGDHYGYTF. The CDR3 nucleotides are TGTGCCAGCAGCTTAGACCCTGGGGACCACTATGGCTACACCTTC.

This chain links TRBV5-1 with TRBJ2-6, with D possibly TRBD1 on 5 matching bases. Trimming left V 2 bases short and J 4 bases short, with 13 bases between. Looked up from germline, CDR1 is SGHRS and CDR2 is YFSETQ. The CDR3 sequence is 16 residues long. The CDR3 DNA is TGCGCCAGCAGCTTCGACAGCCCAGGAGGGGCCAACGTCCTGACTTTC. Its translation is CASSFDSPGGANVLTF. The full variable domain, in which reference TRBV5-1 and TRBJ2-6 provide the parts outside the CDR3, is KAGVTQTPRYLIKTRGQQVTLSCSPISGHRSVSWYQQTPGQGLQFLFEYFSETQRNKGNFPGRFSGRQFSNSRSEMNVSTLELGDSALYLCASSFDSPGGANVLTFGAGSRLTVL.

This clonotype was counted between two and nine times. The CDR3 spells CASSSIGEGAPTNEQFF. CDR3 nucleotide sequence: TGTGCCAGCAGCTCCATCGGTGAGGGGGCCCCGACGAATGAGCAGTTCTTC. V gene TRBV11-2 combines with J gene TRBJ2-1; 7 bases match TRBD1. With V trimmed by 4 bases and J by 7 bases, 16 bases remained unmatched. Germline V CDR1 and CDR2: SGHAT, FQNNGV. The CDR3 extends over 17 amino acids.

This clonotype has more than one count but fewer than ten. The J gene is TRBJ1-4, the V gene TRBV19; D is perhaps TRBD1 (5 bases). V dropped 7 bases and J dropped 3 bases, with 15 bases sitting between them. Germline loops: CDR1 LNHDA, CDR2 SQIVND (reference sequence). CDR3 size: 15 residues. Here the CDR3 reads CASTPGGGPNEKLFF. The CDR3 coding sequence is TGTGCCAGTACTCCCGGTGGGGGTCCTAATGAAAAACTGTTTTTT.

This clonotype was seen a handful of times. The CDR3 sequence is CSTLDRRGDTQYF. Written as DNA, the CDR3 is TGCAGTACTCTGGATAGAAGAGGGGATACGCAGTATTTT. This chain links TRBV20-1 with TRBJ2-3; the D gene is possibly TRBD2 (5 bases). Germline V CDR1 and CDR2: DFQATT, SNEGSKA (reference sequence). Deletions cut 8 bases from V and 6 bases from J, with 18 bases between. CDR3 size: 13 residues.

V usage is TRBV9 and J usage is TRBJ1-4, with D possibly being TRBD1 (5 bases). Germline V gene data show CDR1 as SGDLS and CDR2 as YYNGEE. The CDR3 spans 17 residues. Trimming pared 4 bases from V and 10 bases from J, leaving 26 bases between. The CDR3 protein is CASSPAGEGPLMAKLFF. The CDR3 bases are TGTGCCAGCAGCCCAGCGGGGGAAGGTCCTCTGATGGCAAAACTGTTTTTT.

The genes are TRBV10-3 and TRBJ1-1, with a weak D call TRBD1 (5 bases). In germline, CDR1 is ENHRY, CDR2 SYGVKD. Deletions cut 3 bases from V and 0 bases from J, with 8 bases between. The CDR3 length is 14 residues. The CDR3 reads CAISDGHLNTEAFF. The CDR3 region has the DNA TGTGCCATCAGTGACGGACACTTGAACACTGAAGCTTTCTTT.

The V and J genes are TRBV2 and TRBJ1-4; no reliable D call. This CDR3 is built from 12 residues. CDR1 and CDR2 (germline): SNHLY, FYNNEI. V was clipped by 6 bases and J by 8 bases, with 10 bases between them. DNA of the CDR3: TGTGCCAGCAGCGACGGCGCCGAAAAACTGTTTTTT. This gives the protein CASSDGAEKLFF.

This chain uses TRBV7-9 with TRBJ2-7; 7 bases fit TRBD1. The end of the DNA fits TRBJ2-5 better, so the J call may be wrong. The CDR3 consists of 15 residues. Germline values: CDR1 SEHNR, CDR2 FQNEAQ (reference sequence). The CDR3 loop reads CASSARDRDQETQYF. For the CDR3, the DNA is TGTGCCAGCAGCGCCCGAGACAGGGACCAAGAGACCCAGTACTTC.

The chain combines TRBV15 with TRBJ1-1; D not certain. The V gene lost 3 bases and the J gene lost 1 base, with 3 bases spanning the gap. The germline gives CDR1 LNHNV, CDR2 YYDKDF (reference sequence). This CDR3 has 12 residues. The CDR3 spells CATSRKNTEAFF. The CDR3 DNA is TGTGCCACCAGCAGGAAGAACACTGAAGCTTTCTTT.

This clonotype has a count of ten or more. Written as DNA, the CDR3 is TGCAGTGCTAGCCCGGGACTTTACAATGAGCAGTTCTTC. This encodes CSASPGLYNEQFF. The chain combines TRBV20-1 with TRBJ2-1; TRBD2 is a possible D gene (6 bases). Germline lookup yields CDR1 DFQATT and CDR2 SNEGSKA (reference sequence). V dropped 3 bases and J dropped 4 bases, with 10 bases sitting between them. The CDR3 has 13 amino acids.

This chain uses TRBV6-1 with TRBJ2-1; D possibly matches TRBD1 or TRBD2 (5 bases each). The length of the CDR3 is 14 residues. The V end was cut by 6 bases, the J end by 4 bases, with 13 bases between. CDR1 is MNHNS, CDR2 SASEGT, per germline. CDR3 region: CASRPGLGYNEQFF. The CDR3 coding sequence is TGTGCCAGCAGGCCGGGGCTTGGATACAATGAGCAGTTCTTC.